A single sample gave rise to the 15 T cell receptor beta chains below, sequenced in a study of T cell repertoires in aging, cancer and after chemotherapy. Multiplex touch-down PCR with TRB-A/B primers amplified rearranged V-D-J TRB sequences. TCRdb re-called the multiplex PCR reads through MiXCR, storing one row per CDR3 protein. This table has 600 to 750 distinct CDR3 sequences, 25% to 30% appearing once. Peripheral blood genomic DNA, not sorted cells or RNA, was the template. The material sequenced was blood. The receptors were sampled from a human donor with a blood cancer.

V usage is TRBV6-5 and J usage is TRBJ2-5; no clear D. CDR1 and CDR2 (germline): MNHEY, SVGAGI. The length of the CDR3 is 12 residues. The DNA for the CDR3 is TGTGTTAGCAGTTATACTGGGGAGACCCAGTACTTC. Protein: CVSSYTGETQYF.

In its sample, this clonotype ranks as large (0.1 to 1%). The rearrangement joins TRBV5-5 to TRBJ2-3; D is possibly TRBD2 (6 bases). The CDR3 runs to 16 residues. The germline V gene encodes CDR1 SGHKS and CDR2 YYEKEE (reference sequence). V was trimmed by 3 bases and J by 1 base, leaving 15 bases between them. DNA of the CDR3: TGTGCCAGCAGCTCCGCTCGGACGGGGGGCACAGATACGCAGTATTTT. Protein: CASSSARTGGTDTQYF.

This clonotype rates as medium-sized. The J gene is TRBJ1-5, the V gene TRBV15; no firm D call. This CDR3 has 15 residues. CDR1 and CDR2 from the germline V gene are LNHNV and YYDKDF (reference sequence). V lost 0 bases, J lost 0 bases, and 6 bases lay in between. The CDR3 sequence is CATSRDTHSNQPQHF. The CDR3, as DNA: TGTGCCACCAGCAGAGATACCCATAGCAATCAGCCCCAGCATTTT. Full variable domain (outside the CDR3, taken from reference TRBV15 and TRBJ1-5): DAMVIQNPRYQVTQFGKPVTLSCSQTLNHNVMYWYQQKSSQAPKLLFHYYDKDFNNEADTPDNFQSRRPNTSFCFLDIRSPGLGDTAMYLCATSRDTHSNQPQHFGDGTRLSIL.

This clonotype is classed as medium-sized. Here the CDR3 DNA reads TGCGCCAGCAGGCCTGGATACCTGGCGACTAGCGGGGGGGACAATCAAGAGACCCAGTACTTC. As protein: CASRPGYLATSGGDNQETQYF. The chain carries TRBV5-1 and TRBJ2-5, with TRBD2 matching 14 bases. This CDR3 contains 21 residues. The V segment lost 5 bases and the J segment 2 bases; nucleotides outside the gene matches: 20. In germline, CDR1 is SGHRS, CDR2 YFSETQ. The whole variable domain, remainder taken from reference TRBV5-1 and TRBJ2-5, is KAGVTQTPRYLIKTRGQQVTLSCSPISGHRSVSWYQQTPGQGLQFLFEYFSETQRNKGNFPGRFSGRQFSNSRSEMNVSTLELGDSALYLCASRPGYLATSGGDNQETQYFGPGTRLLVL.

The rearrangement links TRBV5-1 to TRBJ1-1; D unclear. Germline V lookup: CDR1 SGHRS, CDR2 YFSETQ. Trimming pared 0 bases from V and 11 bases from J, leaving 14 bases between. The CDR3 has 13 residues. CDR3 amino acids: CASSLEAAGLAFF. CDR3 nucleotides: TGCGCCAGCAGCTTGGAGGCTGCGGGGTTGGCTTTCTTT. Variable domain in full (rest from reference TRBV5-1 and TRBJ1-1): KAGVTQTPRYLIKTRGQQVTLSCSPISGHRSVSWYQQTPGQGLQFLFEYFSETQRNKGNFPGRFSGRQFSNSRSEMNVSTLELGDSALYLCASSLEAAGLAFFGQGTRLTVV.

This clonotype has only one observation. The J gene is TRBJ2-1, the V gene TRBV5-1; 11 bases agree with TRBD1. CDR3 size: 16 residues. V dropped 4 bases and J dropped 9; count of bases not matched to a gene: 12. The germline gives CDR1 SGHRS, CDR2 YFSETQ. This chain's CDR3 is CASSAPSRTGGFEQFF. CDR3 nucleotide sequence: TGCGCCAGCAGCGCCCCTTCAAGGACAGGGGGCTTTGAGCAGTTCTTC.

This clonotype turned up a few times. This chain connects TRBV18 to TRBJ2-3; 12 bases are shared with TRBD1. Trimming at V came to 6 bases and at J to 3 bases, leaving 4 bases not matched to a gene. CDR1 KGHSH and CDR2 LQKENI come from the germline V gene. There are 15 residues in the CDR3. In DNA, the CDR3 is TGTGCCAGCTCCCCGGGACAGGGGGCGACAGATACGCAGTATTTT. This translates into CASSPGQGATDTQYF.

This clonotype is large (0.1 to 1%) in the sample. The V call is TRBV27, the J call TRBJ2-1, with 7 nucleotides matching TRBD2. The CDR3 loop spans 13 amino acids. The trim removed 7 bases at V and 9 bases at J, leaving 9 bases unmatched. Germline V CDR1 and CDR2: MNHEY, SMNVEV (reference sequence). The CDR3 bases are TGTGCCAGCACCCTGTCAGGGAGGGGTGAGCAGTTCTTC. It encodes CASTLSGRGEQFF.

Sample share makes this clonotype medium-sized (0.01 to 0.1%). The rearrangement uses TRBV6-6 and TRBJ2-3; 9 nucleotides agree with TRBD1. CDR1 and CDR2 (germline): MNHNY, SVGAGI (reference sequence). V shed 4 bases and J 3 bases; nucleotides not matched to a gene: 5. The CDR3 totals 15 residues. The CDR3 sequence is CASSFTGGGTDTQYF. The CDR3 coding sequence is TGTGCCAGCAGTTTCACAGGGGGCGGGACAGATACGCAGTATTTT.

Judged by abundance, this clonotype is medium-sized. The CDR3 here is CASSLMGGTYEQYF. The CDR3 DNA follows: TGTGCCAGCAGCTTAATGGGGGGGACCTACGAGCAGTACTTC. This rearrangement joins TRBV7-9 to TRBJ2-7, with TRBD2 matching over 7 bases. This CDR3 is 14 amino acids long. Losses at the gene ends were 2 bases for V and 2 bases for J; bases not matched to a gene: 3. The germline CDR1 and CDR2 sequences are SEHNR and FQNEAQ (reference sequence). The full variable domain, its missing parts supplied by reference TRBV7-9 and TRBJ2-7, is DTGVSQNPRHKITKRGQNVTFRCDPISEHNRLYWYRQTLGQGPEFLTYFQNEAQLEKSRLLSDRFSAERPKGSFSTLEIQRTEQGDSAMYLCASSLMGGTYEQYFGPGTRLTVT.

This clonotype is judged medium-sized. This chain links TRBV4-3 with TRBJ2-3; 15 bases are shared with TRBD2. The germline gives CDR1 LGHNA, CDR2 YSLEER. The CDR3 is 18 amino acids. With 4 bases clipped from V and 2 bases from J, the junction kept 7 bases outside the gene matches. The chain's CDR3 is CASSRGLAGGGDTDTQYF. CDR3 nucleotides: TGCGCCAGCAGCCGGGGACTAGCGGGGGGTGGCGACACAGATACGCAGTATTTT.

The V and J genes are TRBV5-8 and TRBJ2-7; D gene uncertain. Germline loops: CDR1 SGHTS, CDR2 YDEGEE. There are 14 residues in the CDR3. V lost 4 bases to trimming and J lost 0 bases, with 11 bases between them. The CDR3 nucleotides read TGTGCCAGCAGCATCCGACAACACTCCTACGAGCAGTACTTC. Translating gives CASSIRQHSYEQYF. The full variable domain, with the rest looked up from reference TRBV5-8 and TRBJ2-7, is EAGVTQSPTHLIKTRGQQATLRCSPISGHTSVYWYQQALGLGLQFLLWYDEGEERNRGNFPPRFSGRQFPNYSSELNVNALELEDSALYLCASSIRQHSYEQYFGPGTRLTVT.

By share of the sample, this clonotype is large (0.1 to 1%). The CDR3 reads CSVQGDSGELFF. The CDR3, as DNA: TGCAGTGTACAGGGGGACTCCGGGGAGCTGTTTTTT. The chain has TRBV20-1 and TRBJ2-2; 8 bases are a match to TRBD1. The CDR3 has 12 amino acids. The germline gives CDR1 DFQATT, CDR2 SNEGSKA (reference sequence). Unmatched junction bases numbered 4, after V lost 7 bases and J lost 6 bases.

This clonotype ranks as large (0.1 to 1%). The rearrangement uses TRBV6-2 or TRBV6-3 and TRBJ2-2; a weak D match, TRBD2 (6 bases). CDR1 MNHEY and CDR2 SVGEGT come from the germline V gene. The CDR3 runs to 12 residues. Trimming stripped 7 bases from V and 8 bases from J, with 11 bases between. The CDR3 loop reads CASNRERGELFF. CDR3 sequence (DNA): TGTGCCAGCAACCGGGAGAGGGGGGAGCTGTTTTTT.

By share, this clonotype counts as large. V is TRBV5-6 and J is TRBJ1-5, with a possible D match to TRBD1 (5 bases). This CDR3 has 14 residues. Germline CDR1 SGHDT, CDR2 YYEEEE. The germline V and J ends were trimmed by 3 bases and 9 bases, with 16 bases remaining between them. The CDR3 DNA is TGTGCCAGCAGCTCCAGGACATTGCTGCGGCCCCAGCATTTT. Amino acids: CASSSRTLLRPQHF. Based on the CDR3 plus reference TRBV5-6 and TRBJ1-5, the full variable domain is DAGVTQSPTHLIKTRGQQVTLRCSPKSGHDTVSWYQQALGQGPQFIFQYYEEEERQRGNFPDRFSGHQFPNYSSELNVNALLLGDSALYLCASSSRTLLRPQHFGDGTRLSIL.